This is a list of T cell receptor beta chains from one sample in a study of CD8+CD57+ T cells in acquired aplastic anemia. MiXCR, run by TCRdb on the reads, gives a single entry per CDR3 protein. The sample contains some 150,000 distinct CDR3 sequences, 71% of which appear only once. The sequenced material came from sorted CD4+, CD8+, or CD8+CD57+ T cells (not recorded which) from PBMCs. Source of these receptors: a human donor with aplastic anemia. The CDR3 runs from the conserved cysteine through the conserved F or W. The order of the fields is V gene, D gene, clone size, J gene, CDR3 protein, CDR3 DNA. D genes are given only for firm matches. Not every row has a clone size; where given, it reads once, few, many or a size class.

TRBV10-3	TRBD1	.	TRBJ1-6	CAISSSGTANSPLHF	TGTGCCATCAGTTCCTCCGGGACAGCTAATTCACCCCTCCACTTT
TRBV6-4	TRBD2	.	TRBJ2-1	CASSLGGTSNEQFF	TGTGCCAGCAGCCTCGGAGGGACTAGCAATGAGCAGTTCTTC
TRBV20-1	TRBD1	.	TRBJ2-7	CSAPGTGSNEQYF	TGCAGTGCTCCCGGGACAGGGTCTAACGAGCAGTACTTC
TRBV12-3/TRBV12-4	TRBD1	.	TRBJ1-2	CASSLVGTGSLGYTF	TGTGCCAGCAGTTTAGTAGGGACAGGGTCCTTGGGCTACACCTTC
TRBV7-9	.	.	TRBJ1-1	CASSQTSRENTEAFF	TGTGCCAGCAGCCAGACATCACGTGAGAACACTGAAGCTTTCTTT
TRBV15	.	.	TRBJ1-5	CATSRDGTRGDLNQPQHF	TGTGCCACCAGCAGAGATGGAACCCGGGGCGACCTCAATCAGCCCCAGCATTTT
TRBV7-3	TRBD1	.	TRBJ1-5	CASSLTGGNQPQHF	TGTGCCAGCAGCTTGACAGGGGGCAATCAGCCCCAGCATTTT
TRBV19	.	.	TRBJ2-1	CASTRGYNEQFF	TGTGCCAGTACTCGGGGATACAATGAGCAGTTCTTC
TRBV5-1	.	.	TRBJ2-2	CASSLRGRGFANTGELFF	TGCGCCAGCAGCTTAAGGGGGCGGGGGTTCGCGAACACCGGGGAGCTGTTTTTT
TRBV10-3	.	.	TRBJ2-3	CAISASGTYTDTQYF	TGTGCCATCAGCGCGTCCGGGACCTATACAGATACGCAGTATTTT
TRBV24-1	.	once	TRBJ1-2	CATSDPPWTVAIFLCANYGYTF	TGTGCCACCAGTGACCCCCCTTGGACGGTGGCTATATTCTTATGTGCTAACTATGGCTACACCTTC